The 13 T cell receptor beta chains below come from one sample, sequenced in a study of stem cell transplantation in POMP-related autoinflammatory disease. Produced via immunoSEQ multiplex PCR; TCRdb's table is partial and in-frame only. Of tens of thousands of clones in the sample, about nine tenths were seen once. The input for sequencing was CD4+ T cells from PBMCs, taken after stem cell transplantation. These TCRs come from a human patient with POMP-related autoinflammation and immune dysregulation (PRAID). Some T cells may be provided by the graft donor.

J is TRBJ2-3 and V is TRBV3-1 (or the pseudogene TRBV3-2); TRBD2 aligns across 9 bases. CDR1 and CDR2 (germline): LGHDT, YNNKEL (reference sequence). This CDR3 spans 18 amino acids. Trimming removed 5 bases from V and 0 bases from J; junction bases left unmatched: 12. Written as DNA, the CDR3 is TGTGCCAGCAGCTCCTCCCGGGGCGGGAGGGCAAGCACAGATACGCAGTATTTT. As protein: CASSSSRGGRASTDTQYF.

The chain is built from TRBV5-1 and TRBJ2-5; TRBD2 aligns across 7 bases. This CDR3 has 14 residues. The junction had 7 bases not matched to a gene; V was cut back by 3 bases and J by 5 bases. Germline CDR1 and CDR2: SGHRS and YFSETQ. CDR3 residues: CASSSGGRGETQYF. DNA for the CDR3: TGCGCCAGCAGCTCTGGGGGGAGGGGTGAGACCCAGTACTTC. The full variable domain, completed using reference TRBV5-1 and TRBJ2-5, is KAGVTQTPRYLIKTRGQQVTLSCSPISGHRSVSWYQQTPGQGLQFLFEYFSETQRNKGNFPGRFSGRQFSNSRSEMNVSTLELGDSALYLCASSSGGRGETQYFGPGTRLLVL.

This chain connects TRBV2 to TRBJ1-5; 7 nucleotides align to TRBD1. This CDR3 is built from 13 residues. The V gene's germline CDR1 is SNHLY and CDR2 FYNNEI. The junction had 4 bases not matched to a gene; V was cut back by 4 bases and J by 7 bases. The CDR3 reads CASSAQGMQPQHF. The CDR3, as DNA: TGTGCCAGCAGTGCACAGGGGATGCAGCCCCAGCATTTT. The full variable domain, its missing parts supplied by reference TRBV2 and TRBJ1-5, is EPEVTQTPSHQVTQMGQEVILRCVPISNHLYFYWYRQILGQKVEFLVSFYNNEISEKSEIFDDQFSVERPDGSNFTLKIRSTKLEDSAMYFCASSAQGMQPQHFGDGTRLSIL.

CDR3 in DNA: TGTGCCAGCTCACCACAACAGGGACCGGGTGGCTACACCTTC. Amino acid sequence: CASSPQQGPGGYTF. The rearrangement links TRBV18 to TRBJ1-2; D might be TRBD1 (6 bases). There are 14 residues in the CDR3. Trimming took off 1 base at V and 7 bases at J, with 13 bases between the two ends. Per germline, CDR1 KGHSH and CDR2 LQKENI.

V usage is TRBV5-1 and J usage is TRBJ2-3, with 7 bases matching TRBD1. The trim removed 6 bases at V and 0 bases at J, leaving 7 bases unmatched. The CDR3 is 15 residues long. From germline, CDR1 is SGHRS and CDR2 YFSETQ. For the CDR3, the DNA is TGCGCCAGCAATCAAGGGGGCTGGAGCACAGATACGCAGTATTTT. It specifies CASNQGGWSTDTQYF.

This clone occurred a few times. J is TRBJ2-5 and V is TRBV18, with D possibly being TRBD1 (5 bases). Germline V gene sequence: CDR1 KGHSH, CDR2 LQKENI. The CDR3 runs to 14 residues. The V end was cut by 3 bases, the J end by 2 bases, with 10 bases between. As DNA, the CDR3 is TGTGCCAGCTCACCGTTTCAGGGACAAGAGACCCAGTACTTC. This sequence encodes CASSPFQGQETQYF.

This chain links TRBV5-1 with TRBJ2-6; 7 positions match TRBD1. CDR1 is SGHRS and CDR2 is YFSETQ in the germline V gene. This CDR3 has 15 amino acids. Trimming removed 2 bases from V and 4 bases from J; junction bases left unmatched: 3. The CDR3 nucleotides are TGCGCCAGCAGCTTCACAGGGGCCGGGGCCAACGTCCTGACTTTC. Residues: CASSFTGAGANVLTF.

This clone was seen once. The chain is built from TRBV11-3 and TRBJ2-7; maybe TRBD2 (6 bases). There are 16 residues in the CDR3. Germline loops: CDR1 SGHNT, CDR2 YENEEA. The ends were cut back, 5 bases at V and 3 bases at J, with 20 bases in the middle. For the CDR3, the DNA is TGTGCCAGCAGCACCACGGAGGGCAGGACCCACTACGAGCAGTACGTC. Protein product: CASSTTEGRTHYEQYV.

The rearrangement links TRBV19 to TRBJ2-1; TRBD2 matches at 9 bases. The junction had 16 bases not matched to a gene; V was cut back by 1 base and J by 6 bases. This CDR3 spans 19 amino acids. Per the germline V gene, CDR1 is LNHDA and CDR2 is SQIVND (reference sequence). The CDR3 reads CASSIVSGSMKGTRNEQFF. Here the CDR3 DNA reads TGTGCCAGTAGTATAGTTAGCGGGAGCATGAAGGGTACTCGCAATGAGCAGTTCTTC.

The chain combines TRBV5-4 with TRBJ2-1, with D perhaps TRBD2 (5 bases). Trimming pared 1 base from V and 4 bases from J, leaving 12 bases between. Germline V gives CDR1 SGHNT, CDR2 YYREEE (reference sequence). The CDR3 totals 15 residues. The DNA for the CDR3 is TGTGCCAGCAGCTTGACTAGAAGCAGATACAATGAGCAGTTCTTC. Protein: CASSLTRSRYNEQFF.

This chain connects TRBV30 to TRBJ2-7; TRBD2 matches 13 bases. V shed 4 bases, J shed 4 bases, and the junction held 22 bases outside the gene matches. The CDR3 runs to 20 residues. Germline CDR1 reads GTSNPN; CDR2 reads SVGIG (reference sequence). The CDR3 nucleotides are TGTGCCTGGAAAAGGGGCATTCGGACTAGCGGGAGAAGCGCGCATTACGAGCAGTACTTC. Its translation is CAWKRGIRTSGRSAHYEQYF.

This rearrangement joins TRBV7-9 to TRBJ2-3; 11 nucleotides align to TRBD2. V gave up 5 bases and J gave up 3 bases; unmatched junction bases: 10. Germline V gene sequence: CDR1 SEHNR, CDR2 FQNEAQ (reference sequence). This CDR3 comprises 17 residues. CDR3 in amino acids: CASSVGTSGFATDTQYF. CDR3 DNA sequence: TGTGCCAGCAGCGTCGGGACTAGCGGATTTGCTACAGATACGCAGTATTTT.

This rearrangement joins TRBV19 to TRBJ1-3; D is perhaps TRBD1 (5 bases). The V gene lost 5 bases and the J gene lost 4 bases, with 15 bases spanning the gap. The CDR3 runs 15 residues. The germline CDR1 and CDR2 sequences are LNHDA and SQIVND (reference sequence). In DNA, the CDR3 is TGTGCCAGTAGTCCCCCGAGGGGCGCCGGAAACACCATATATTTT. As protein: CASSPPRGAGNTIYF.